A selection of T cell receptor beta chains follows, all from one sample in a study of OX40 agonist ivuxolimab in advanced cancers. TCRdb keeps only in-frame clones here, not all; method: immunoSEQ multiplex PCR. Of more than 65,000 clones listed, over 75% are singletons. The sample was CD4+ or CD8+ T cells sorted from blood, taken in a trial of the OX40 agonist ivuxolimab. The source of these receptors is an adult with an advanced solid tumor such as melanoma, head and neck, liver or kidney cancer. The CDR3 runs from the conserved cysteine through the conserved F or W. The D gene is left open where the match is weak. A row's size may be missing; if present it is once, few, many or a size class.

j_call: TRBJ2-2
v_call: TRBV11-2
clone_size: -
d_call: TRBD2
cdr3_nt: TGTGCCAGCAGCTCATTGGGGGGGGGAAAGCTGTTTTTT
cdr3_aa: CASSSLGGGKLFF

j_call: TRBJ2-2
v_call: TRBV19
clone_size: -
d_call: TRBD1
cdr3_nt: TGTGCCAGTAGTACAAGGACAGGATCGAACACCGGGGAGCTGTTTTTT
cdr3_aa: CASSTRTGSNTGELFF

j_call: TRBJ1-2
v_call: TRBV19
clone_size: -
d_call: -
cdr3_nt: TGTGCCAGTTCCGACGCCGGGGGCTATGGCTACACCTTC
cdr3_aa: CASSDAGGYGYTF

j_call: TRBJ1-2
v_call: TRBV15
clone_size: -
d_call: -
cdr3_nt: TGTGCCACCAGAGGCCTAATGGACTATGGCTACACCTTC
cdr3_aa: CATRGLMDYGYTF

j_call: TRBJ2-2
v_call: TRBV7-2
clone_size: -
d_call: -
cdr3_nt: TGTGCCAGCAGCTTAGACGGCACCGGGGAGCTGTTTTTT
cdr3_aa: CASSLDGTGELFF

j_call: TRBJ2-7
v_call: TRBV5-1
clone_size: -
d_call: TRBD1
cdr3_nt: TGCGCCAGCAGCTTGGCCGATGGACAGGGGATCTACGAGCAGTACTTC
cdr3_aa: CASSLADGQGIYEQYF

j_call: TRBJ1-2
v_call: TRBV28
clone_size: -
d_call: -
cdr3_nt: TGTGCCAGCAGACGGGACCCTAACTATGGCTACACCTTC
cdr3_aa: CASRRDPNYGYTF

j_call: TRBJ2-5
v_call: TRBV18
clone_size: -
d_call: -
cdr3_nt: TGTGCCAGCTCAGGCGGACAACAAGAGACCCAGTACTTC
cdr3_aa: CASSGGQQETQYF

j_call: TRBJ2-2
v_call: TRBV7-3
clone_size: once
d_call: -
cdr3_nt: TGTGCCAGCAGCTTACACACCGGGGAGCTGTTTTTT
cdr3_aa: CASSLHTGELFF

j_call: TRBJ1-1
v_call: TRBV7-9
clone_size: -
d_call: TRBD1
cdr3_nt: TGTGCCAGCAGCTTGGAACGAGGGACAGATCGCCACACTGAAGCTTTCTTT
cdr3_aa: CASSLERGTDRHTEAFF

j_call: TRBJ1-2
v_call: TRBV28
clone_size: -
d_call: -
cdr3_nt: TGTGCCAGCAGTACAATCAGGGGAGGAGGCTATGGCTACACCTTC
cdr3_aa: CASSTIRGGGYGYTF

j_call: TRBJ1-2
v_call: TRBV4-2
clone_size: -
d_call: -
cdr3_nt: TGTGCCAGCAGCCAAGAATGGACACCCATGGGCGTGAATGGCTACACCTTC
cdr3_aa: CASSQEWTPMGVNGYTF

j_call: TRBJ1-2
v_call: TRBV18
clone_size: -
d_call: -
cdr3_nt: TGTGCCAGCTCACCACTCTCTGAGGGGCTAGACTATGGCTACACCTTC
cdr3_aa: CASSPLSEGLDYGYTF

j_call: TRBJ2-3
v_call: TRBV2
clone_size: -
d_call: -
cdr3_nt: TGTGCCAGCTTGGGACATTTCACAGATACGCAGTATTTT
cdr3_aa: CASLGHFTDTQYF

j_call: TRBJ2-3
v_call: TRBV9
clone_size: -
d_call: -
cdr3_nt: TGTGCCAGCAGCGTAGCGGGAGAAACAGATACGCAGTATTTT
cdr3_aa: CASSVAGETDTQYF

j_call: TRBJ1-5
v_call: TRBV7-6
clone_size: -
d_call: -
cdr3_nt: TGTGCCAGCAGCTTAGCGGTGGGGGCTAGCAATCAGCCCCAGCATTTT
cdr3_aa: CASSLAVGASNQPQHF

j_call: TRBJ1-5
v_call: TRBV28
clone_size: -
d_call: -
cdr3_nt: TGTGCCAGCACCTTGGGTGGGAGCAATCAGCCCCAGCATTTT
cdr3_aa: CASTLGGSNQPQHF

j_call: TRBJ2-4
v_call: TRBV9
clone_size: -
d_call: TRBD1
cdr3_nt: TGTGCCAGCAGCCTAAGGACAGGGGACCAAGTGGACATTCAGTACTTC
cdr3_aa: CASSLRTGDQVDIQYF

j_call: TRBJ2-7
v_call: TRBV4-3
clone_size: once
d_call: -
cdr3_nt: TGCGCCAGCAGCCAAGATCGCGGCCCGACAGGTTCCACCTACGAGCAGTACTTC
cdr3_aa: CASSQDRGPTGSTYEQYF

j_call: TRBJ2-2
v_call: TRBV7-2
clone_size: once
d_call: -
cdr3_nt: TGTGCCAGCAGCTTAGGTTTGCAGACTTTCACCGGGGAGCTGTTTTTT
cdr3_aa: CASSLGLQTFTGELFF

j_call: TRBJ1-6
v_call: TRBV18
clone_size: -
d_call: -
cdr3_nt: TGTGCCAGCTCACTCCCGGACAACTATAATTCACCCCTCCACTTT
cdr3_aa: CASSLPDNYNSPLHF

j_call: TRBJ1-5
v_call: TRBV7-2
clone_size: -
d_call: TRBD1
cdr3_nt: TGTGCCAGCAGCCTAGGACAGGCTTACAATCAGCCCCAGCATTTT
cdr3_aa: CASSLGQAYNQPQHF

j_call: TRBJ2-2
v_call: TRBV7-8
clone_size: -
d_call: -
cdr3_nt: TGTGCCAGCAGCCAGGGGCATCGGGAGCTGTTTTTT
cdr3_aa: CASSQGHRELFF

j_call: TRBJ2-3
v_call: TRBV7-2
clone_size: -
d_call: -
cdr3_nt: TGTGCCAGCAGCTTAGGAAGCGTCGGGGTGGATACGCAGTATTTT
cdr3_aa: CASSLGSVGVDTQYF

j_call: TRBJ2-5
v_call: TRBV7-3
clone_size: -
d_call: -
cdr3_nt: TGTGCCAGCAGCTTACTTAGCGGTCTAATAGAGACCCAGTACTTC
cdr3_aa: CASSLLSGLIETQYF

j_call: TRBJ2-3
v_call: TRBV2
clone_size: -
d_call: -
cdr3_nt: TGTGCCAGCAGTGATCAAAGGTTTAGGGCTAGCACAGATACGCAGTATTTT
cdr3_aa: CASSDQRFRASTDTQYF

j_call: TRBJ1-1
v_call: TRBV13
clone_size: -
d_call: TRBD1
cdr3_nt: TGTGCCAGCAGTACGACAGGGAGGTTCCTCCAGGGTGAAGCTTTCTTT
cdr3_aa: CASSTTGRFLQGEAFF

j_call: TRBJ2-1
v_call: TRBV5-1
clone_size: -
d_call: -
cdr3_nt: TGCGCCAGCAGCTCGGGGACTCCGCGGGATGAGCAGTTCTTC
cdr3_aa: CASSSGTPRDEQFF

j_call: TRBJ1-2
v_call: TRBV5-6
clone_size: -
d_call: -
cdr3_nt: TGTGCCAGCAGTTTAGGGGGAAGGGATGGCTACACCTTC
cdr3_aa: CASSLGGRDGYTF

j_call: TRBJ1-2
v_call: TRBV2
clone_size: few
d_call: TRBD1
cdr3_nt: TGTGCCAGCAGACTCCAGGGGGAGCGGTATGGCTACACCTTC
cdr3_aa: CASRLQGERYGYTF

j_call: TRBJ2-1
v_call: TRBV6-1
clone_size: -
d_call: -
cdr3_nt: TGTGCCAGCAGTCCGCGGGACACAGCCTACAATGAGCAGTTCTTC
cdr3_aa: CASSPRDTAYNEQFF

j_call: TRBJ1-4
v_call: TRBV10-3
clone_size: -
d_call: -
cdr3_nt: TGTGCCATCAGTGACCCCAAGACATGGCAGGGAGCTAATGAAAAACTGTTTTTT
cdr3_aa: CAISDPKTWQGANEKLFF

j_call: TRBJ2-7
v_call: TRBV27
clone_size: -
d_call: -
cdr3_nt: TGTGCCAGCAGTATCGGGATAACCTACGAGCAGTACTTC
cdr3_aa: CASSIGITYEQYF

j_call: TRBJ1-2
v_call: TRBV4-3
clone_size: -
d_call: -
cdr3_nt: TGCGCCAGCAGCCAAGGGTGGGAAGAAGCTAACTATGGCTACACCTTC
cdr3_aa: CASSQGWEEANYGYTF

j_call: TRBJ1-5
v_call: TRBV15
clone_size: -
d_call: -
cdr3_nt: TGTGCCACCAGCGTAGGAGGGATGAGCAATCAGCCCCAGCATTTT
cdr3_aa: CATSVGGMSNQPQHF

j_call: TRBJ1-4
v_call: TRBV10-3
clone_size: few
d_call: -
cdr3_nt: TGTGCCATCAGTGAGTCGGCCCCAGGGGACGAAAAACTGTTTTTT
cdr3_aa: CAISESAPGDEKLFF

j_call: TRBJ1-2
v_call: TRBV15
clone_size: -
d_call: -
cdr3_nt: TGTGCCACCAGCAGAGATCTTTCCGGATATGGCTACACCTTC
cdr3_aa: CATSRDLSGYGYTF